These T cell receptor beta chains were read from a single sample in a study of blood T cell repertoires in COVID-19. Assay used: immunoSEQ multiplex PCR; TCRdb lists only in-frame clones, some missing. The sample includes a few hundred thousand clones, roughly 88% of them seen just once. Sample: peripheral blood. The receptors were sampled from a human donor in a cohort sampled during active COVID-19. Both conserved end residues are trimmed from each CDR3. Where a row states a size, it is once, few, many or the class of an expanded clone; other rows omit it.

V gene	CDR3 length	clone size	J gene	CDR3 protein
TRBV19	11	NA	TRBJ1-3	ASSTQGGNTIY
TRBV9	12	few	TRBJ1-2	ASSVGGQIYGYT
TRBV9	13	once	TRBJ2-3	ASSVAGEFTDTQY
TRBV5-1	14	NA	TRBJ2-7	ASSLARGRGSYEQY
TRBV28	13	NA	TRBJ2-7	ASSLSVRPSYEQY
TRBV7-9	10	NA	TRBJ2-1	ASSRGQNEQF
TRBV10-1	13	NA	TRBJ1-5	AILKGQWGNQPQH
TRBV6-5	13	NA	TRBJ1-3	ASSRQGKSGNTIY
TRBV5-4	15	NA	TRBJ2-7	ASSLDVGREKFDEQY
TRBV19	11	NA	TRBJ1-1	ASSYQVDTEAF
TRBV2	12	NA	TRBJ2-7	ASSEWGEAYEQY
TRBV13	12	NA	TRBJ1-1	ASSFAGEGTEAF
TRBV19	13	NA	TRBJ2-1	ASTPGQGRDNEQF
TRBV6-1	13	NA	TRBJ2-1	ASSVAGAAYNEQF
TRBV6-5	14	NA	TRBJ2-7	ASSYSRAGDSYEQY
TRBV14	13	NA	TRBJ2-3	ASSQDGAWGGTQY
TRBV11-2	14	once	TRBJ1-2	ASSLDPGLTNYGYT
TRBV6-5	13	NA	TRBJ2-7	ASSYKQGFGYEQY
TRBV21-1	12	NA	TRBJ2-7	ASSEDRGSYEQY
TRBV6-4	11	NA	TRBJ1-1	ASSDYRGTEAF
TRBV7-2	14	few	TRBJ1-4	ASSLVPSIRREKLF
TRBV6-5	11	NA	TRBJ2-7	ASLPGGAYEQY
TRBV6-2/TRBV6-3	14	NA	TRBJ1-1	ASSYGGFGTGTEAF
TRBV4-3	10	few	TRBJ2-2	ASSPYTGELF
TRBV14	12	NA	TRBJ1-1	ASSTYSSDTEAF
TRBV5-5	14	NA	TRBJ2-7	ASSWDTSGRLYEQY
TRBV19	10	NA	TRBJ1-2	ASSPGAYGYT
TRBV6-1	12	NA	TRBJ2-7	ASSELYSSYEQY
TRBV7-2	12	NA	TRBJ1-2	ASKPSATVDGYT
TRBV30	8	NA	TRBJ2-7	AWSANEQY
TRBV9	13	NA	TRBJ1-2	ASSKTGGSGYGYT
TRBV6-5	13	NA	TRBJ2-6	ASSSRVTGANVLT
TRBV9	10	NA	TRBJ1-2	ASSVTAYGYT
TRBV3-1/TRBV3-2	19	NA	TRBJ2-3	ASSQDSEPRTTGGARDTQY
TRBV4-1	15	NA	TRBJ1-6	ASSQGGPLIYNSPLH
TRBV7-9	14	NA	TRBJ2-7	ASSLNPSGGVNEQY
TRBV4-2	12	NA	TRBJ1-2	ASSQATGTHGYT
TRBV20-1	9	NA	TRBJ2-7	SARGPLEQY
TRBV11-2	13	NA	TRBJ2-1	ASSAASGSYNEQF
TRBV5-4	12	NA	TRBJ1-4	ASSRTGGSEKLF
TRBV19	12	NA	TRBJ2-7	ASSTSGSSYEQY
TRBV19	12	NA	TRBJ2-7	ASSSQAGAYEQY
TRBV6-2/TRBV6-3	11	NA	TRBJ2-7	ASSRDYSYEQY
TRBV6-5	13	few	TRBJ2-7	ASSTDREVVYEQY
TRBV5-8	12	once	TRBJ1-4	ASSRTGEGEKLF
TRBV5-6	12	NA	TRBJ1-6	ASSLGQGNSPLH
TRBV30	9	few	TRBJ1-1	AWGREVGAF
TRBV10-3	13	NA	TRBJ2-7	AISGGQGKNYEQY
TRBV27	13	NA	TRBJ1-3	ASSPRGGIGNTIY
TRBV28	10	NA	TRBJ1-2	ASQTGNYGYT
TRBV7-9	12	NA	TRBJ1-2	ASSFGSLLSGYT
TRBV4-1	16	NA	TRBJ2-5	ASSQDPPSGSFGETQY